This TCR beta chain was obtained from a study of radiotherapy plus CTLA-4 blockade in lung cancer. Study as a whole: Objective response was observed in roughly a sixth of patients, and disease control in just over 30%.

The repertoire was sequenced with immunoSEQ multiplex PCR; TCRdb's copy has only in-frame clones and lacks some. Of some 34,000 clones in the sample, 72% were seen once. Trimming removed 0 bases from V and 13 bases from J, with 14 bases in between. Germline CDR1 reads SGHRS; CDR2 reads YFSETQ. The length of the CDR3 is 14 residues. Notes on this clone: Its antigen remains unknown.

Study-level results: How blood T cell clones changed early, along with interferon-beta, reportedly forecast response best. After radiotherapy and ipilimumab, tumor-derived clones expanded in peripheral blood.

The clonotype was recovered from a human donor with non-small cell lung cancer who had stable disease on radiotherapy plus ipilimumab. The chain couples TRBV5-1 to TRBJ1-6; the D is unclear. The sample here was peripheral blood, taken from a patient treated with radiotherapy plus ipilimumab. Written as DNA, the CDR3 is TGCGCCAGCAGCTTGGTGGGAGGAACAACGCCCCTCCACTTT. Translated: CASSLVGGTTPLHF.